The 27 T cell receptor beta chains below were found in one sample sequenced in a study of radiotherapy plus CTLA-4 blockade in lung cancer. Generated by immunoSEQ multiplex PCR, the TCRdb table keeps only in-frame clones and is missing some. The data hold 80,000 to 100,000 clones, with 70% to 90% observed a single time. Sequencing was performed on peripheral blood, taken from a patient treated with radiotherapy plus ipilimumab. These TCRs come from a human donor with non-small cell lung cancer that progressed on radiotherapy plus ipilimumab.

The rearrangement joins TRBV19 to TRBJ1-1, with 8 nucleotides matching TRBD1. J was trimmed by 3 bases and V by 8 bases; bases with no gene match: 11. The CDR3 consists of 15 residues. CDR1 LNHDA and CDR2 SQIVND come from the germline V gene (reference sequence). The CDR3: CASCRDRKTYTEAFF. The CDR3 DNA reads as TGTGCCAGTTGCCGGGACAGGAAGACCTACACTGAAGCTTTCTTT. The whole variable domain, remainder taken from reference TRBV19 and TRBJ1-1, is DGGITQSPKYLFRKEGQNVTLSCEQNLNHDAMYWYRQDPGQGLRLIYYSQIVNDFQKGDIAEGYSVSREKKESFPLTVTSAQKNPTAFYLCASCRDRKTYTEAFFGQGTRLTVV.

The chain recombines TRBV27 with TRBJ1-1; D is uncertain. Trimming removed 3 bases at V and 5 bases at J, with 4 bases between. There are 11 residues in the CDR3. Germline values: CDR1 MNHEY, CDR2 SMNVEV (reference sequence). CDR3 sequence (DNA): TGTGCCAGCAGTTTGGGGACTGAAGCTTTCTTT. Translating gives CASSLGTEAFF.

This chain connects TRBV5-1 to TRBJ2-1, with D tentatively TRBD2 (6 bases). Germline assignment: CDR1 SGHRS and CDR2 YFSETQ. The CDR3 is 14 residues long. Trimming removed 4 bases from V and 4 bases from J, with 12 bases in between. DNA for the CDR3: TGCGCCAGCAGCCTGGAGGGCTTTTACAATGAGCAGTTCTTC. Residues: CASSLEGFYNEQFF.

This chain uses TRBV5-1 with TRBJ2-2, with D tentatively TRBD1 or TRBD2 (6 bases each). CDR1 SGHRS and CDR2 YFSETQ come from the germline V gene. CDR3 length: 16 residues. Trimming cost V 4 bases and J 6 bases, with 19 bases left between them. Written as DNA, the CDR3 is TGCGCCAGCAGCGGAGGGGGTTTCACAAAGGCCGGGGAGCTGTTTTTT. This translates into CASSGGGFTKAGELFF. Looking up the rest from reference TRBV5-1 and TRBJ2-2 gives the full variable domain: KAGVTQTPRYLIKTRGQQVTLSCSPISGHRSVSWYQQTPGQGLQFLFEYFSETQRNKGNFPGRFSGRQFSNSRSEMNVSTLELGDSALYLCASSGGGFTKAGELFFGEGSRLTVL.

The genes are TRBV5-1 and TRBJ2-3; 7 bases fit TRBD2. Germline CDR1 is SGHRS and CDR2 is YFSETQ. The CDR3 runs 15 residues. V dropped 2 bases and J dropped 0; count of bases not matched to a gene: 3. CDR3 amino acids: CASSLAGTSTDTQYF. In nucleotides, the CDR3 is TGCGCCAGCAGCTTAGCGGGAACGAGCACAGATACGCAGTATTTT. Based on the CDR3 plus reference TRBV5-1 and TRBJ2-3, the full variable domain is KAGVTQTPRYLIKTRGQQVTLSCSPISGHRSVSWYQQTPGQGLQFLFEYFSETQRNKGNFPGRFSGRQFSNSRSEMNVSTLELGDSALYLCASSLAGTSTDTQYFGPGTRLTVL.

In its sample, this clone was seen a few times. The chain recombines TRBV6-1 with TRBJ1-5; TRBD1 matches at 8 bases. Germline V gives CDR1 MNHNS, CDR2 SASEGT. Trimming removed 7 bases from V and 5 bases from J; junction bases left unmatched: 7. The CDR3 runs 14 residues. CDR3 amino acids: CASTVGQGHQPQHF. The CDR3 DNA is TGTGCCAGCACGGTAGGACAGGGCCATCAGCCCCAGCATTTT.

The CDR3 loop is CASRRLAGAYEQYF. DNA for the CDR3: TGTGCCAGCAGAAGACTAGCGGGGGCCTACGAGCAGTACTTC. V usage is TRBV6-5 and J usage is TRBJ2-7; 12 nucleotides align to TRBD2. Germline CDR1 reads MNHEY; CDR2 reads SVGAGI. The length of the CDR3 is 14 residues. V shed 6 bases, J shed 2 bases, and the junction held 2 bases outside the gene matches.

This clone is a singleton in its sample. This chain joins TRBV7-8 and TRBJ2-7; TRBD1 matches at 9 bases. This CDR3 has 15 residues. The germline CDR1 and CDR2 sequences are SGHVS and FQNEAQ. V lost 5 bases, J lost 6 bases, and 11 bases stayed unmatched. This chain's CDR3 is CASSPGQGRSSEQYF. The CDR3 DNA is TGTGCCAGCAGCCCCGGACAGGGGAGATCGTCCGAGCAGTACTTC.

The chain couples TRBV18 to TRBJ1-1; 8 nucleotides match TRBD1. The CDR3 has 15 residues. J was trimmed by 5 bases and V by 5 bases; bases with no gene match: 10. Germline V gene sequence: CDR1 KGHSH, CDR2 LQKENI. The CDR3 is CASSSDRDPSTEAFF. The CDR3 DNA sequence: TGTGCCAGCTCATCGGACAGGGACCCGAGTACTGAAGCTTTCTTT. Based on the CDR3 plus reference TRBV18 and TRBJ1-1, the full variable domain is NAGVMQNPRHLVRRRGQEARLRCSPMKGHSHVYWYRQLPEEGLKFMVYLQKENIIDESGMPKERFSAEFPKEGPSILRIQQVVRGDSAAYFCASSSDRDPSTEAFFGQGTRLTVV.

The chain carries TRBV29-1 and TRBJ2-7, with TRBD1 matching over 7 bases. After removal of 7 bases from V and 0 bases from J, the junction contained 6 bases not matched to a gene. CDR3 length: 13 amino acids. Germline-derived CDR1 and CDR2 are SQVTM and ANQGSEA. CDR3 amino acids: CSASGTDSYEQYF. DNA of the CDR3: TGCAGCGCGTCCGGGACAGACTCCTACGAGCAGTACTTC.

The chain couples TRBV6-6 to TRBJ1-1; unclear D gene. The ends were cut back, 2 bases at V and 1 base at J, with 14 bases in the middle. This CDR3 is 16 amino acids long. CDR1 and CDR2 (germline): MNHNY, SVGAGI (reference sequence). The CDR3 sequence is CASSYEPQLSNTEAFF. The CDR3 DNA sequence: TGTGCCAGCAGTTACGAGCCGCAGCTTTCGAACACTGAAGCTTTCTTT.

The chain links TRBV19 to TRBJ1-1; D might be TRBD1 (5 bases). CDR1 and CDR2 (germline): LNHDA, SQIVND (reference sequence). This CDR3 comprises 13 residues. Between the trimmed V and J ends, which lost 7 bases and 2 bases, there was a span of 11 bases. This chain's CDR3 is CASMRDLNTEAFF. Here the CDR3 DNA reads TGTGCCAGTATGCGGGACCTCAACACTGAAGCTTTCTTT.

The J gene is TRBJ1-1, the V gene TRBV2; a possible D gene is TRBD1 (5 bases). The length of the CDR3 is 13 residues. Per the germline V gene, CDR1 is SNHLY and CDR2 is FYNNEI. Deletions cut 8 bases from V and 1 base from J, with 11 bases between. The chain's CDR3 is CASLLGANTEAFF. CDR3 nucleotide sequence: TGTGCCAGCCTGCTAGGGGCGAACACTGAAGCTTTCTTT.

This chain uses TRBV27 with TRBJ2-2, with D possibly matching TRBD2 (5 bases). From germline, CDR1 is MNHEY and CDR2 SMNVEV (reference sequence). V gave up 5 bases and J gave up 7 bases, with 20 bases separating them. The CDR3 is 16 amino acids. DNA for the CDR3: TGTGCCAGCAGTCTAACACGACTACGGGATTTCGGGGAGCTGTTTTTT. It encodes CASSLTRLRDFGELFF.

V is TRBV19 and J is TRBJ2-1, with D maybe TRBD2 (5 bases). The CDR3 length is 15 residues. Germline V CDR1 and CDR2: LNHDA, SQIVND (reference sequence). Trimming took off 2 bases at V and 0 bases at J, with 8 bases between the two ends. CDR3 in DNA: TGTGCCAGTAGTATAACTAGGGACTCCTACAATGAGCAGTTCTTC. As protein: CASSITRDSYNEQFF.

This clone is a singleton in its sample. The chain is built from TRBV21-1 and TRBJ2-3; the DNA was not compared with TRBD2, the D call given in the table. TRBV21-1 is flagged as a pseudogene. The CDR3 extends over 14 amino acids. Here the CDR3 DNA reads TGTGCCAGCAACCCGACTGGGTCAGCAGATACGCAGTATTTT. Protein: CASNPTGSADTQYF.

The V and J genes are TRBV9 and TRBJ2-3, with D possibly being TRBD2 (7 bases). The V gene lost 3 bases and the J gene lost 2 bases, with 13 bases spanning the gap. CDR1 and CDR2 from the germline V gene are SGDLS and YYNGEE. The CDR3 loop spans 15 amino acids. The CDR3 nucleotides are TGTGCCAGCAGCGGAAGGGCGGGGGCCACAGATACGCAGTATTTT. Protein product: CASSGRAGATDTQYF.

This clone was seen only a few times. The gene calls are TRBV11-3 and TRBJ1-1; D ambiguous. With 5 bases removed from V and 10 bases from J, the gap between germline ends came to 17 bases. Germline V gene sequence: CDR1 SGHNT, CDR2 YENEEA. There are 13 residues in the CDR3. CDR3 protein: CASSPRAGGGAFF. The CDR3 DNA is TGTGCCAGCAGCCCCCGGGCCGGAGGCGGAGCTTTCTTT.

In nucleotides, the CDR3 is TGCGCCAGCAGCACCGGGACCGCCGTAAACTATGGCTACACCTTC. It is translated as CASSTGTAVNYGYTF. This chain links TRBV5-1 with TRBJ1-2, with D perhaps TRBD1 (5 bases). The V gene lost 4 bases and the J gene lost 2 bases, with 15 bases spanning the gap. This CDR3 is 15 amino acids long. From germline, CDR1 is SGHRS and CDR2 YFSETQ. Complete variable domain (other parts from reference TRBV5-1 and TRBJ1-2): KAGVTQTPRYLIKTRGQQVTLSCSPISGHRSVSWYQQTPGQGLQFLFEYFSETQRNKGNFPGRFSGRQFSNSRSEMNVSTLELGDSALYLCASSTGTAVNYGYTFGSGTRLTVV.

The chain has TRBV10-1 and TRBJ2-1, with D perhaps matching TRBD1 or TRBD2 (5 bases each). The CDR3 runs 14 residues. Trimming cost V 0 bases and J 9 bases, with 12 bases left between them. The germline V gene has CDR1 WNHNN and CDR2 SYGVQD (reference sequence). CDR3 in amino acids: CASSESAGTGEQFF. CDR3 bases: TGCGCCAGCAGTGAGTCCGCCGGGACGGGTGAGCAGTTCTTC.

This clone came up a few times. This rearrangement joins TRBV10-3 to TRBJ1-1, with D tentatively TRBD1 (6 bases). Germline V gives CDR1 ENHRY, CDR2 SYGVKD. V was trimmed by 5 bases and J by 4 bases, leaving 17 bases between them. This CDR3 spans 15 amino acids. CDR3 sequence (DNA): TGTGCCATCAGTACCCAACAGGGATGGGCCACTGAAGCTTTCTTT. Its translation: CAISTQQGWATEAFF.

V usage is TRBV7-8 and J usage is TRBJ2-2; 10 bases map to TRBD1. Germline V lookup: CDR1 SGHVS, CDR2 FQNEAQ. CDR3 length equals 15 residues. Trimming removed 4 bases from V and 5 bases from J; junction bases left unmatched: 4. CDR3 in amino acids: CASSSDRGRTGELFF. The CDR3, as DNA: TGTGCCAGCAGCTCCGACAGGGGGCGGACCGGGGAGCTGTTTTTT.

The gene calls are TRBV30 and TRBJ1-5, with 8 bases that match TRBD1. The CDR3 is 19 residues long. Germline CDR1 and CDR2: GTSNPN and SVGIG (reference sequence). V shed 0 bases, J shed 1 base, and the junction held 14 bases outside the gene matches. CDR3 sequence: CAWSVPFGQGGRSNQPQHF. Here the CDR3 DNA reads TGTGCCTGGAGTGTACCCTTTGGACAGGGCGGTAGGAGCAATCAGCCCCAGCATTTT.

On this clone: Germline and junction disagree at one end, which may indicate a read error. The rearrangement links TRBV7-7 to TRBJ2-1; the D is unclear. Per germline, CDR1 SSHAT and CDR2 FNYEAQ (reference sequence). The CDR3 runs 13 residues. The CDR3 nucleotides are TGTGCTAGCAGCCCCTCTTTTGGGAATGAGCAGTTCTTC. Protein product: CASSPSFGNEQFF.

The chain links TRBV13 to TRBJ2-5; 8 bases are a match to TRBD2. The CDR3 length is 15 residues. Looked up from germline, CDR1 is PRHDT and CDR2 is FYEKMQ (reference sequence). The V and J ends lost 3 bases and 4 bases, in that order; junction bases with no gene match: 7. The CDR3 sequence: CASSFRTSSGETQYF. In DNA form, the CDR3 reads TGTGCCAGCAGCTTCAGGACTAGCAGCGGAGAGACCCAGTACTTC.

The V call is TRBV6-5, the J call TRBJ2-3, with a tentative D call TRBD1 (5 bases). This CDR3 region has 14 residues. The V gene lost 2 bases and the J gene lost 0 bases, with 6 bases spanning the gap. The germline CDR1 and CDR2 sequences are MNHEY and SVGAGI. The CDR3 DNA reads as TGTGCCAGCAGTTACAGGGGTAGCACAGATACGCAGTATTTT. It is translated as CASSYRGSTDTQYF.

The chain recombines TRBV5-1 with TRBJ2-2, with D possibly TRBD2 on 5 matching bases. The CDR3 extends over 15 amino acids. Germline values: CDR1 SGHRS, CDR2 YFSETQ. The germline V and J ends were trimmed by 1 base and 4 bases, with 11 bases remaining between them. In DNA, the CDR3 is TGCGCCAGCAGCTTGTCTGCCGGGGTCACCGGGGAGCTGTTTTTT. Protein sequence: CASSLSAGVTGELFF. Filled out from reference TRBV5-1 and TRBJ2-2, the complete variable domain reads KAGVTQTPRYLIKTRGQQVTLSCSPISGHRSVSWYQQTPGQGLQFLFEYFSETQRNKGNFPGRFSGRQFSNSRSEMNVSTLELGDSALYLCASSLSAGVTGELFFGEGSRLTVL.